A selection of T cell receptor beta chains follows, all from one sample in a study of CD8+ T cells in alopecia areata. Assay: immunoSEQ multiplex PCR; the TCRdb copy retains only in-frame clones and omits some. The sample carries 200,000 to 250,000 clones, around 57% recorded once. Sequencing was performed on CD4+ T cells sorted from blood, taken at week 4, from a patient treated with tofacitinib. The receptor source for this set is a human donor with alopecia areata. Each CDR3 is given with its conserved first and last residue. The D gene is left open where the match is weak. Part of the rows lack a size; the others show once, few, many or a class for expanded clones.

>TRBJ1-1|-|TRBV5-1|-
TGCGCCAGCAGCCCGAGGGGACGGACGAACACTGAAGCTTTCTTT
CASSPRGRTNTEAFF
>TRBJ2-1|few|TRBV7-9|TRBD1
TGTGCCAGCATCCCACAGGGGAGAAACAATGAGCAGTTCTTC
CASIPQGRNNEQFF
>TRBJ1-2|-|TRBV30|-
TGTGCCTGGAGTTTCGCAGGGGCCACTAACTATGGCTACACCTTC
CAWSFAGATNYGYTF
>TRBJ1-2|-|TRBV27|TRBD1
TGTGCCAGCAGTCCAGGCAGGGGGCGCGACTATGGCTACACCTTC
CASSPGRGRDYGYTF
>TRBJ2-7|-|TRBV29-1|-
TGCAGCGTTGAAGGAGCCTACGAGCAGTACTTC
CSVEGAYEQYF
>TRBJ2-1|few|TRBV5-5|-
TGTGCCAGCAGCTTTAGGGGGGAGCCCTACAATGAGCAGTTCTTC
CASSFRGEPYNEQFF
>TRBJ2-5|-|TRBV30|-
TGTGCCTGGAGCCCTGGGGGGGGCGCAGAGACCCAGTACTTC
CAWSPGGGAETQYF
>TRBJ2-1|few|TRBV18|TRBD2
TGTGCCAGCTCACCGAGCGGGGGAAGCTCCTACAATGAGCAGTTCTTC
CASSPSGGSSYNEQFF
>TRBJ2-5|few|TRBV7-7|-
TGTGCCAGCAGCTTAGAAGGCAGACAAGAGACCCAGTACTTC
CASSLEGRQETQYF
>TRBJ2-5|few|TRBV2|-
TGTGCCAGCAATTGGAGCGAACAAGAGACCCAGTACTTC
CASNWSEQETQYF
>TRBJ2-3|-|TRBV7-2|-
TGTGCCAGCCAGGCAGGGGCAGTCCTGGGGGATACGCAGTATTTT
CASQAGAVLGDTQYF
>TRBJ2-3|-|TRBV10-3|-
TGTGCCAGCAAGCAGGGAACTAGCACAGATACGCAGTATTTT
CASKQGTSTDTQYF
>TRBJ2-7|-|TRBV5-1|-
TGCGCCAGCAGCACGGACAACTCCTACGAGCAGTACTTC
CASSTDNSYEQYF
>TRBJ2-5|-|TRBV5-1|-
TGCGCCAGCAGTTCGCCGGATAGGGGGACCCAGTACTTC
CASSSPDRGTQYF
>TRBJ2-2|-|TRBV25-1|-
TGTGCCAGCAGTGAACTAGGGGTAACCGGGGAGCTGTTTTTT
CASSELGVTGELFF
>TRBJ1-2|-|TRBV2|-
TGTGCCAGCAGTGAAGAAGGAGACAGAAATGATAACTATGGCTACACCTTC
CASSEEGDRNDNYGYTF
>TRBJ1-5|-|TRBV30|TRBD1
TGTGCCTGGCAGGACAGGGCCCGGGGGGGGCCCCAGCATTTT
CAWQDRARGGPQHF
>TRBJ2-7|-|TRBV10-3|-
TGTGCCATCAGTGAGTCGATTCAGGGAAACTACGAGCAGTACTTC
CAISESIQGNYEQYF
>TRBJ1-5|-|TRBV29-1|-
TGCAGCGTCGCGACAAGCGGAGGGAATCAGCCCCAGCATTTT
CSVATSGGNQPQHF
>TRBJ2-1|-|TRBV6-6|TRBD2
TGTGCCTCAAGGACTAGCGGGGGCCGTTACAATGAGCAGTTCTTC
CASRTSGGRYNEQFF
>TRBJ2-7|-|TRBV7-2|-
TGTGCCAGCAGTACCGACAGATCCTCCTACGAGCAGTACTTC
CASSTDRSSYEQYF
>TRBJ2-5|-|TRBV5-4|-
TGTGCCAGCAGCGCACGGGACGGCCAAGAGACCCAGTACTTC
CASSARDGQETQYF
>TRBJ1-5|-|TRBV30|-
TGTGCCTGGAGTGTACGGGGGGAACAGCCCCAGCATTTT
CAWSVRGEQPQHF
>TRBJ2-5|-|TRBV9|-
TGTGCCAGCAGCTCCGGACTCTTGCGAGAGACCCAGTACTTC
CASSSGLLRETQYF
>TRBJ2-6|-|TRBV29-1|-
TGCAGCGTTGCGGGGGCTGGGGCCAACGTCCTGACTTTC
CSVAGAGANVLTF
>TRBJ2-3|medium-sized|TRBV6-4|TRBD1
TGTGCCAGCAGTCCCGGGACAGGGAGCGCAGATACGCAGTATTTT
CASSPGTGSADTQYF
>TRBJ2-7|few|TRBV28|TRBD1
TGTGCCAGCACCTCACCTCATCCCCGGGACAGGCGGGTCGAGCAGTACTTC
CASTSPHPRDRRVEQYF
>TRBJ2-1|many|TRBV15|-
TGTGCCACCCAGCCCGGGGGAGACTACAATGAGCAGTTCTTC
CATQPGGDYNEQFF
>TRBJ1-1|-|TRBV29-1|TRBD1
TGCAGCGTGGTGGACAGGGGGAACACTGAAGCTTTCTTT
CSVVDRGNTEAFF
>TRBJ2-1|once|TRBV5-1|-
TGCGCCAGCAGCTGGGGCTCTGGCGGGGATTACAATGAGCAGTTCTTC
CASSWGSGGDYNEQFF
>TRBJ2-5|-|TRBV29-1|-
TGCAGCGCAAACAGGGAAGAGACCCAGTACTTC
CSANREETQYF
>TRBJ2-3|-|TRBV4-3|TRBD2
TGCGCCAGCAGCCAAGACGTCCCCCACAGCGGCGGGGGGGCTGTGGATACGCAGTATTTT
CASSQDVPHSGGGAVDTQYF
>TRBJ2-7|-|TRBV11-2|TRBD2
TGTGCCAGCAGCTTTACTAGCGGTACCTACGAGCAGTACTTC
CASSFTSGTYEQYF
>TRBJ1-1|-|TRBV29-1|-
TGCAGCGTTGAGGGTCCTTCGGCTTTCTTT
CSVEGPSAFF
>TRBJ2-1|-|TRBV30|TRBD2
TGTGCCTGGAGTGTAGACCTAGCGGGGGGATACAATGAGCAGTTCTTC
CAWSVDLAGGYNEQFF
>TRBJ2-7|-|TRBV29-1|-
TGCAGCGCTGGACAGCTGTACGAGCAGTACTTC
CSAGQLYEQYF
>TRBJ1-1|-|TRBV5-4|-
TGTGCCAGCAGCTCGAGATTCAGGGATGAAGCTTTCTTT
CASSSRFRDEAFF
>TRBJ2-2|-|TRBV6-5|TRBD2
TGTGCCAGCAGTAGCGGGGGTATCGCCGGGGAGCTGTTTTTT
CASSSGGIAGELFF
>TRBJ1-2|-|TRBV30|TRBD1
TGTGCCTGGTTCACCGGGACAGGCAGTGGCTACACCTTC
CAWFTGTGSGYTF
>TRBJ1-1|once|TRBV29-1|-
TGCAGCGTTGATGGGCAGGGTACGACTGAAGCTTTCTTT
CSVDGQGTTEAFF
>TRBJ1-1|once|TRBV29-1|TRBD1
TGCAGCGTTGAGGGACAGGCAAGGGGGACTGAAGCTTTCTTT
CSVEGQARGTEAFF
>TRBJ1-1|-|TRBV11-1|-
TGTGCCAGCAGCTCAAGCAGAAACACTGAAGCTTTCTTT
CASSSSRNTEAFF
>TRBJ1-1|-|TRBV29-1|-
TGCAGCGTTGGCCCGGGGGCGACTGAAGCTTTCTTT
CSVGPGATEAFF
>TRBJ1-4|few|TRBV2|-
TGTGCCAGCAGCGTATTCGAAAAACTGTTTTTT
CASSVFEKLFF
>TRBJ1-5|few|TRBV6-6|-
TGTGCCAGCAGTCTACCTGGGCGGCCCCAGCATTTT
CASSLPGRPQHF
>TRBJ1-4|-|TRBV29-1|-
TGCAGCGCTCCCAGGGGAGAAAAACTGTTTTTT
CSAPRGEKLFF
>TRBJ1-1|-|TRBV29-1|TRBD1
TGCAGCGTTCGACCCTGGGGACAGCCGAACACTGAAGCTTTCTTT
CSVRPWGQPNTEAFF
>TRBJ1-2|once|TRBV5-4|-
TGTGCCAGCAGCTTGGTCGAGGGATCTGGCTACACCTTC
CASSLVEGSGYTF
>TRBJ1-2|few|TRBV29-1|TRBD1
TGCAGCGTTGAGGGACAGGGGAATGGCTACACCTTC
CSVEGQGNGYTF
>TRBJ2-5|few|TRBV25-1|-
TGTGCCAGCAGTGAATTTCTGGAGACCCAGTACTTC
CASSEFLETQYF
>TRBJ2-3|-|TRBV7-2|-
TGTGCCAGCAGCTTAGTAGTAGATACGCAGTATTTT
CASSLVVDTQYF
>TRBJ1-1|-|TRBV29-1|-
TGCAGCGTTGTGAGGGGCCTGAACACTGAAGCTTTCTTT
CSVVRGLNTEAFF
>TRBJ2-3|-|TRBV11-2|TRBD1
TGTGCCAGCAGCCAGGGACAGGGCTTCACAGATACGCAGTATTTT
CASSQGQGFTDTQYF
>TRBJ1-6|-|TRBV25-1|-
TGTGCCAGCAGTGAAAAGGGGGAGACACCCCTCCACTTT
CASSEKGETPLHF